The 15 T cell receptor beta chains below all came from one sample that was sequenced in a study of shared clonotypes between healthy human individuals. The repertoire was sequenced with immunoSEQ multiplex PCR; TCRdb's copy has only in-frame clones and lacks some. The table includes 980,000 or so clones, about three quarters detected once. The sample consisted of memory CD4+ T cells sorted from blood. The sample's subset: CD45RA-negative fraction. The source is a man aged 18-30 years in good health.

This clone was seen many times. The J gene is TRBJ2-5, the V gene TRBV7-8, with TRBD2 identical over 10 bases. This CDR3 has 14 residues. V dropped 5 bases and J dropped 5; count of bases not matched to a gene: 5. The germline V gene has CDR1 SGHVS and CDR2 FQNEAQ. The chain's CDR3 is CASSEREGLETQYF. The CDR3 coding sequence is TGTGCCAGCAGCGAGCGGGAGGGCCTGGAGACCCAGTACTTC.

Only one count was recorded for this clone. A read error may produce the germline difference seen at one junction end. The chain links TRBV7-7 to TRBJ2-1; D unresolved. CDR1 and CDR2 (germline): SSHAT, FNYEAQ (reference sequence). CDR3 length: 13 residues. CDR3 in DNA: TGTGCTAGCAGCTTGCGGTTAGGGAATGAGCAGTTCTTC. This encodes CASSLRLGNEQFF. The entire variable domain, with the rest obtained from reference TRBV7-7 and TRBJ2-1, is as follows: GAGVSQSPRYKVTKRGQDVTLRCDPISSHATLYWYQQALGQGPEFLTYFNYEAQPDKSGLPSDRFSAERPEGSISTLTIQRTEQRDSAMYRCASSLRLGNEQFFGPGTRLTVL.

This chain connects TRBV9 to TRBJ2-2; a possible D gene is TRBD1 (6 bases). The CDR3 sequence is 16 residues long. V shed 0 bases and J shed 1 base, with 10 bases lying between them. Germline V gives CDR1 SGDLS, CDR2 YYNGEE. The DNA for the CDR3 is TGTGCCAGCAGCGTAGCCCTGACAGGGAACACCGGGGAGCTGTTTTTT. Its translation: CASSVALTGNTGELFF.

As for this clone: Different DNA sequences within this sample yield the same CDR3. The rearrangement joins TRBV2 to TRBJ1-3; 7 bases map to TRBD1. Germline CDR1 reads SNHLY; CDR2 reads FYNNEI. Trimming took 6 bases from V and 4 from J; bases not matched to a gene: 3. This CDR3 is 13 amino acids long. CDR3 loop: CASRRGPGNTIYF. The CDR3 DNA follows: TGTGCCAGCAGGAGGGGGCCCGGAAACACCATATATTTT.

CDR3 sequence: CASSKDGSGEQFF. DNA for the CDR3: TGCGCCAGCAGCAAGGACGGTTCGGGGGAGCAGTTCTTC. The chain combines TRBV5-1 with TRBJ2-1; D is possibly TRBD2 (5 bases). Germline CDR1 SGHRS, CDR2 YFSETQ. V was shortened by 4 bases and J by 10 bases, with 15 bases between the two germline ends. The CDR3 is 13 residues long.

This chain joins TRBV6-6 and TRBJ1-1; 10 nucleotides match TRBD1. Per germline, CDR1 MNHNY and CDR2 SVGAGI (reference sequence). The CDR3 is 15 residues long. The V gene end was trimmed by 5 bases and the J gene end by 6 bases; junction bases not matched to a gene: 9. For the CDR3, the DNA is TGTGCCAGCAGTGATCGACAGGGGGCTCGCCCTGAAGCTTTCTTT. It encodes CASSDRQGARPEAFF.

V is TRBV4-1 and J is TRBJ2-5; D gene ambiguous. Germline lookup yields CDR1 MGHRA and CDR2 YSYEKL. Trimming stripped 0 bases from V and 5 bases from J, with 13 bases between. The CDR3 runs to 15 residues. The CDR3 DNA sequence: TGCGCCAGCAGCCAAGATACAGCCCCTAGGGAGACCCAGTACTTC. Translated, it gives CASSQDTAPRETQYF.

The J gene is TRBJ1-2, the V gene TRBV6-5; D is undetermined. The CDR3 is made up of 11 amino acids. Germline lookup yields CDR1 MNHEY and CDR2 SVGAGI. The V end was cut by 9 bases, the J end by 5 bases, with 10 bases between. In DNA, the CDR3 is TGTGCCAGGTGGAATGATTATGGCTACACCTTC. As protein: CARWNDYGYTF.

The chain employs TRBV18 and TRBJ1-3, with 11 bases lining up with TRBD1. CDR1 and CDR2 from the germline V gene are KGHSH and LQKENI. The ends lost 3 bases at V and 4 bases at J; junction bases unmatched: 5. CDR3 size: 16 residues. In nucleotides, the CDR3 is TGTGCCAGCTCACCTCCTGGGACAGGGGGAGGAAACACCATATATTTT. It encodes CASSPPGTGGGNTIYF. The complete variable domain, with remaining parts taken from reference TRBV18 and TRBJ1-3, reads NAGVMQNPRHLVRRRGQEARLRCSPMKGHSHVYWYRQLPEEGLKFMVYLQKENIIDESGMPKERFSAEFPKEGPSILRIQQVVRGDSAAYFCASSPPGTGGGNTIYFGEGSWLTVV.

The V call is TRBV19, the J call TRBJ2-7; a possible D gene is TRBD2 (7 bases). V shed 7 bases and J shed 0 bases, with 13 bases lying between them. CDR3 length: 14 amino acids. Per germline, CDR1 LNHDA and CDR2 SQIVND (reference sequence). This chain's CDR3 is CASKVAGASYEQYF. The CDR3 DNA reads TGTGCCAGTAAGGTCGCGGGGGCCTCCTACGAGCAGTACTTC.

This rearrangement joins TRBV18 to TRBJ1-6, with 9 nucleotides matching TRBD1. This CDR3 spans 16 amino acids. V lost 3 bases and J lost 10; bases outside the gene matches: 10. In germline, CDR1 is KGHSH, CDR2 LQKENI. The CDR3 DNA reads TGTGCCAGCTCACCTCAGCGGAGGACAGGGGACTCACCCCTCCACTTT. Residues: CASSPQRRTGDSPLHF.

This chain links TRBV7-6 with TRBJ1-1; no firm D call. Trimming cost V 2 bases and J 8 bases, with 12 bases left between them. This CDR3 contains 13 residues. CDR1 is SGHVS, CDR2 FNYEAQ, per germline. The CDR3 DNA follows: TGTGCCAGCAGCTTATCCCAGTCCGCCGAAGCTTTCTTT. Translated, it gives CASSLSQSAEAFF.

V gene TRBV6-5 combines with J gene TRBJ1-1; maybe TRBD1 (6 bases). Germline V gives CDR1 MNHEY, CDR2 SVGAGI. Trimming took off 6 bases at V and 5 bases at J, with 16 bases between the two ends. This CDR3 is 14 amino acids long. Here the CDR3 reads CASRGGGAGTEAFF. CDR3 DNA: TGTGCCAGCAGAGGCGGGGGGGCCGGAACTGAAGCTTTCTTT.

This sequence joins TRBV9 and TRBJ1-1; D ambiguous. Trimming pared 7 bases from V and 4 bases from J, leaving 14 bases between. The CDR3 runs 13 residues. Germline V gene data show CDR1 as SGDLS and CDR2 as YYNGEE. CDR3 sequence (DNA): TGTGCCAGCGGGAACCAGATGCTCACTGAAGCTTTCTTT. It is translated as CASGNQMLTEAFF.

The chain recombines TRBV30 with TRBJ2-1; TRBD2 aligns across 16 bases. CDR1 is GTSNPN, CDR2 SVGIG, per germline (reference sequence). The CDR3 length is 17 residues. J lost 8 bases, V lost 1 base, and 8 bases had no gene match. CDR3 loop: CAWSEGLAGGPGDEQFF. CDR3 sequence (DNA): TGTGCCTGGAGTGAGGGACTAGCGGGAGGGCCTGGGGATGAGCAGTTCTTC.